The rows below give T cell receptor beta chains drawn from one sample of a study of CD8+ T cells in alopecia areata. Generated by immunoSEQ multiplex PCR, the TCRdb table keeps only in-frame clones and is missing some. The sample records roughly 140,000 clones, approximately 85% being singletons. The sequenced sample was CD8+ T cells sorted from blood, obtained at week 4, from a patient treated with tofacitinib. Receptors were obtained from a human donor with alopecia areata. CDR3s include the opening cysteine and the closing phenylalanine or tryptophan. The order of the fields is V gene, J gene, D gene, clone size, CDR3 length, CDR3 protein, CDR3 DNA. The D gene is left open where the match is weak. Clone sizes are given selectively: once, few, many, or a class where the clone is expanded.

v_call: TRBV29-1
j_call: TRBJ1-1
d_call: NA
clone_size: NA
cdr3_length: 12
cdr3_aa: CSVLSKGAEAFF
cdr3_nt: TGCAGCGTCCTCAGTAAGGGGGCTGAAGCTTTCTTT

v_call: TRBV27
j_call: TRBJ2-1
d_call: TRBD1
clone_size: NA
cdr3_length: 13
cdr3_aa: CASNSGTGNEQFF
cdr3_nt: TGTGCCAGCAACTCCGGGACAGGGAATGAGCAGTTCTTC

v_call: TRBV27
j_call: TRBJ2-5
d_call: TRBD1
clone_size: few
cdr3_length: 14
cdr3_aa: CASSLGTGRETQYF
cdr3_nt: TGTGCCAGCAGTCTTGGGACAGGTCGAGAGACCCAGTACTTC

v_call: TRBV10-2
j_call: TRBJ1-2
d_call: TRBD1
clone_size: NA
cdr3_length: 15
cdr3_aa: CASSDLAGGNYGYTF
cdr3_nt: TGCGCCAGCAGTGATTTGGCAGGGGGCAACTATGGCTACACCTTC

v_call: TRBV29-1
j_call: TRBJ2-7
d_call: NA
clone_size: few
cdr3_length: 11
cdr3_aa: CSVEIAFEQYF
cdr3_nt: TGCAGCGTTGAAATAGCGTTCGAGCAGTACTTC

v_call: TRBV30
j_call: TRBJ1-4
d_call: NA
clone_size: NA
cdr3_length: 15
cdr3_aa: CAWSVQGLLDEKLFF
cdr3_nt: TGTGCCTGGAGTGTACAAGGCTTACTGGATGAAAAACTGTTTTTT

v_call: TRBV7-9
j_call: TRBJ2-7
d_call: NA
clone_size: NA
cdr3_length: 16
cdr3_aa: CASSSQGGGIPYEQYF
cdr3_nt: TGTGCCAGCAGCTCACAAGGGGGGGGGATACCCTACGAGCAGTACTTC

v_call: TRBV11-2
j_call: TRBJ2-1
d_call: NA
clone_size: NA
cdr3_length: 14
cdr3_aa: CASSSDSTYNEQFF
cdr3_nt: TGTGCCAGCAGCTCCGACTCGACCTACAATGAGCAGTTCTTC

v_call: TRBV15
j_call: TRBJ2-1
d_call: NA
clone_size: once
cdr3_length: 14
cdr3_aa: CATGDTLTRNEQFF
cdr3_nt: TGTGCCACCGGGGACACCCTAACAAGGAATGAGCAGTTCTTC

v_call: TRBV7-6
j_call: TRBJ2-5
d_call: TRBD1
clone_size: NA
cdr3_length: 16
cdr3_aa: CASSLSRTGELETQYF
cdr3_nt: TGTGCCAGCAGCTTATCGAGGACAGGGGAACTGGAGACCCAGTACTTC

v_call: TRBV4-1
j_call: TRBJ1-5
d_call: NA
clone_size: NA
cdr3_length: 16
cdr3_aa: CASSQDILGRAQPQHF
cdr3_nt: TGCGCCAGCAGCCAAGATATCTTGGGCAGGGCTCAGCCCCAGCATTTT

v_call: TRBV5-1
j_call: TRBJ2-7
d_call: NA
clone_size: NA
cdr3_length: 13
cdr3_aa: CASSLGNRWEQYF
cdr3_nt: TGCGCCAGCAGCTTGGGGAACAGGTGGGAGCAGTACTTC

v_call: TRBV7-9
j_call: TRBJ2-1
d_call: TRBD1
clone_size: NA
cdr3_length: 16
cdr3_aa: CASSGVDRGLNNEQFF
cdr3_nt: TGTGCCAGCAGCGGGGTGGACAGGGGGCTGAACAATGAGCAGTTCTTC

v_call: TRBV4-1
j_call: TRBJ2-3
d_call: NA
clone_size: NA
cdr3_length: 14
cdr3_aa: CASSQYGDTDTQYF
cdr3_nt: TGCGCCAGCAGCCAATATGGGGACACAGATACGCAGTATTTT

v_call: TRBV5-1
j_call: TRBJ2-3
d_call: TRBD2
clone_size: NA
cdr3_length: 16
cdr3_aa: CASSLEEAGLTDTQYF
cdr3_nt: TGCGCCAGCAGCTTGGAGGAAGCGGGGTTAACAGATACGCAGTATTTT

v_call: TRBV4-3
j_call: TRBJ2-1
d_call: TRBD2
clone_size: NA
cdr3_length: 17
cdr3_aa: CASSQDWLAGVSNEQFF
cdr3_nt: TGCGCCAGCAGCCAAGATTGGCTAGCGGGGGTATCAAATGAGCAGTTCTTC

v_call: TRBV29-1
j_call: TRBJ2-7
d_call: TRBD2
clone_size: few
cdr3_length: 16
cdr3_aa: CSVEDASGGHPYEQYF
cdr3_nt: TGCAGCGTTGAAGATGCCAGCGGGGGGCATCCCTACGAGCAGTACTTC

v_call: TRBV30
j_call: TRBJ2-1
d_call: TRBD2
clone_size: NA
cdr3_length: 15
cdr3_aa: CAWSVLAGSYNEQFF
cdr3_nt: TGTGCCTGGAGTGTACTAGCGGGGTCCTACAATGAGCAGTTCTTC

v_call: TRBV29-1
j_call: TRBJ2-7
d_call: NA
clone_size: NA
cdr3_length: 17
cdr3_aa: CSVEFRIGAGEAYEQYF
cdr3_nt: TGCAGCGTTGAATTCAGAATCGGGGCAGGGGAAGCCTACGAGCAGTACTTC

v_call: TRBV4-1
j_call: TRBJ2-7
d_call: NA
clone_size: NA
cdr3_length: 13
cdr3_aa: CASSQSPGLGLYF
cdr3_nt: TGCGCCAGCAGCCAATCCCCGGGACTGGGATTATACTTC

v_call: TRBV7-9
j_call: TRBJ2-3
d_call: TRBD1
clone_size: few
cdr3_length: 15
cdr3_aa: CASSFEGASTDTQYF
cdr3_nt: TGTGCCAGCAGCTTCGAGGGGGCTTCCACAGATACGCAGTATTTT

v_call: TRBV4-1
j_call: TRBJ2-7
d_call: NA
clone_size: NA
cdr3_length: 14
cdr3_aa: CASSQTGSGYEQYF
cdr3_nt: TGCGCCAGCAGCCAAACCGGGTCGGGCTACGAGCAGTACTTC

v_call: TRBV14
j_call: TRBJ2-1
d_call: TRBD2
clone_size: once
cdr3_length: 16
cdr3_aa: CASSPAGVLGSNEQFF
cdr3_nt: TGTGCCAGCAGCCCCGCGGGGGTCTTAGGTTCCAATGAGCAGTTCTTC

v_call: TRBV11-2
j_call: TRBJ2-5
d_call: TRBD1
clone_size: NA
cdr3_length: 15
cdr3_aa: CASSSETGVAETQYF
cdr3_nt: TGTGCCAGCAGCTCTGAGACAGGGGTGGCGGAGACCCAGTACTTC

v_call: TRBV7-9
j_call: TRBJ2-5
d_call: TRBD2
clone_size: NA
cdr3_length: 17
cdr3_aa: CASSPSQVWGGQETQYF
cdr3_nt: TGTGCCAGCAGCCCCTCCCAGGTGTGGGGGGGCCAAGAGACCCAGTACTTC

v_call: TRBV7-9
j_call: TRBJ2-5
d_call: TRBD2
clone_size: NA
cdr3_length: 15
cdr3_aa: CASSSPWRGQETQYF
cdr3_nt: TGTGCCAGCAGCTCACCCTGGCGGGGGCAAGAGACCCAGTACTTC

v_call: TRBV18
j_call: TRBJ2-1
d_call: NA
clone_size: NA
cdr3_length: 18
cdr3_aa: CASSPSLSVLLHYNEQFF
cdr3_nt: TGTGCCAGCTCACCCTCATTGAGCGTCCTCTTACACTACAATGAGCAGTTCTTC

v_call: TRBV6-6
j_call: TRBJ2-7
d_call: NA
clone_size: NA
cdr3_length: 13
cdr3_aa: CASSYSGSDEQYF
cdr3_nt: TGTGCCAGCAGTTACAGCGGATCGGACGAGCAGTACTTC

v_call: TRBV5-5
j_call: TRBJ2-7
d_call: TRBD1
clone_size: NA
cdr3_length: 14
cdr3_aa: CASSFWTGTYEQYF
cdr3_nt: TGTGCCAGCAGCTTTTGGACAGGGACCTACGAGCAGTACTTC

v_call: TRBV15
j_call: TRBJ2-3
d_call: NA
clone_size: NA
cdr3_length: 16
cdr3_aa: CATSRDLGGPTDTQYF
cdr3_nt: TGTGCCACCAGCAGAGATCTCGGCGGACCCACAGATACGCAGTATTTT

v_call: TRBV15
j_call: TRBJ2-2
d_call: NA
clone_size: NA
cdr3_length: 12
cdr3_aa: CATGEPTGELFF
cdr3_nt: TGTGCCACCGGCGAACCTACCGGGGAGCTGTTTTTT

v_call: TRBV29-1
j_call: TRBJ2-1
d_call: TRBD1
clone_size: NA
cdr3_length: 14
cdr3_aa: CSAETGLWDNEQFF
cdr3_nt: TGCAGCGCTGAGACAGGGCTTTGGGACAATGAGCAGTTCTTC

v_call: TRBV18
j_call: TRBJ1-1
d_call: NA
clone_size: NA
cdr3_length: 17
cdr3_aa: CASSPPLEGGVNTEAFF
cdr3_nt: TGTGCCAGCTCACCACCATTGGAGGGCGGGGTGAACACTGAAGCTTTCTTT

v_call: TRBV4-1
j_call: TRBJ2-4
d_call: NA
clone_size: NA
cdr3_length: 17
cdr3_aa: CASSQGPLGGTKNIQYF
cdr3_nt: TGCGCCAGCAGCCAAGGCCCCCTAGGCGGGACCAAAAACATTCAGTACTTC

v_call: TRBV6-5
j_call: TRBJ2-1
d_call: TRBD1
clone_size: NA
cdr3_length: 15
cdr3_aa: CASSYGGTVSNEQFF
cdr3_nt: TGTGCCAGCAGTTACGGTGGGACAGTTTCCAATGAGCAGTTCTTC

v_call: TRBV10-3
j_call: TRBJ2-4
d_call: NA
clone_size: NA
cdr3_length: 13
cdr3_aa: CAISEGGEGRQYF
cdr3_nt: TGTGCCATCAGTGAGGGGGGTGAGGGACGGCAGTACTTC

v_call: TRBV4-3
j_call: TRBJ2-7
d_call: NA
clone_size: NA
cdr3_length: 15
cdr3_aa: CASSQEARGFHEQYF
cdr3_nt: TGCGCCAGCAGCCAAGAAGCACGGGGCTTCCACGAGCAGTACTTC

v_call: TRBV9
j_call: TRBJ2-3
d_call: TRBD2
clone_size: NA
cdr3_length: 16
cdr3_aa: CASSGQAGGNTDTQYF
cdr3_nt: TGTGCCAGCAGCGGACAAGCGGGGGGGAACACAGATACGCAGTATTTT

v_call: TRBV29-1
j_call: TRBJ1-2
d_call: NA
clone_size: NA
cdr3_length: 13
cdr3_aa: CSVRTSGNYGYTF
cdr3_nt: TGCAGCGTTCGTACGTCGGGGAACTATGGCTACACCTTC

v_call: TRBV2
j_call: TRBJ2-2
d_call: NA
clone_size: NA
cdr3_length: 15
cdr3_aa: CASGQRAANTGELFF
cdr3_nt: TGTGCCAGCGGGCAGAGGGCGGCGAACACCGGGGAGCTGTTTTTT

v_call: TRBV5-4
j_call: TRBJ1-2
d_call: NA
clone_size: NA
cdr3_length: 15
cdr3_aa: CASSLEGILDYGYTF
cdr3_nt: TGTGCCAGCAGCTTGGAAGGGATCCTTGACTATGGCTACACCTTC

v_call: TRBV2
j_call: TRBJ2-2
d_call: NA
clone_size: NA
cdr3_length: 16
cdr3_aa: CASSEAEMSGTGELFF
cdr3_nt: TGTGCCAGCAGTGAAGCAGAGATGTCGGGCACCGGGGAGCTGTTTTTT

v_call: TRBV5-1
j_call: TRBJ2-7
d_call: TRBD1
clone_size: NA
cdr3_length: 19
cdr3_aa: CASSLRKGYGETGIHEQYF
cdr3_nt: TGCGCCAGCAGCTTACGAAAAGGGTATGGCGAGACAGGGATCCACGAGCAGTACTTC

v_call: TRBV29-1
j_call: TRBJ2-3
d_call: NA
clone_size: NA
cdr3_length: 12
cdr3_aa: CSARGGTDTQYF
cdr3_nt: TGCAGCGCCAGGGGTGGCACAGATACGCAGTATTTT

v_call: TRBV21-1
j_call: TRBJ1-2
d_call: NA
clone_size: NA
cdr3_length: 15
cdr3_aa: CASSPRLSALYGYTF
cdr3_nt: TGTGCCAGCAGCCCTCGCCTATCCGCGCTCTATGGCTACACCTTC

v_call: TRBV13
j_call: TRBJ2-7
d_call: NA
clone_size: NA
cdr3_length: 15
cdr3_aa: CASSSGQLTPYEQYF
cdr3_nt: TGTGCCAGCAGCTCTGGACAGCTGACACCCTACGAGCAGTACTTC

v_call: TRBV7-2
j_call: TRBJ2-7
d_call: NA
clone_size: NA
cdr3_length: 14
cdr3_aa: CASSLQPSSYEQYF
cdr3_nt: TGTGCCAGCAGCTTACAGCCTAGCAGCTACGAGCAGTACTTC

v_call: TRBV7-9
j_call: TRBJ2-7
d_call: TRBD1
clone_size: NA
cdr3_length: 13
cdr3_aa: CASSPDRGHEQYF
cdr3_nt: TGTGCCAGCAGCCCCGACAGGGGCCACGAGCAGTACTTC

v_call: TRBV10-2
j_call: TRBJ2-7
d_call: NA
clone_size: NA
cdr3_length: 12
cdr3_aa: CASLGAPYEQYF
cdr3_nt: TGCGCCAGCCTCGGGGCCCCCTACGAGCAGTACTTC

v_call: TRBV11-2
j_call: TRBJ2-5
d_call: TRBD1
clone_size: NA
cdr3_length: 14
cdr3_aa: CASSLGTGTETQYF
cdr3_nt: TGTGCCAGCAGCTTAGGGACAGGAACAGAGACCCAGTACTTC

v_call: TRBV7-2
j_call: TRBJ2-3
d_call: NA
clone_size: NA
cdr3_length: 16
cdr3_aa: CASSFRRALGADTQYF
cdr3_nt: TGTGCCAGCAGCTTTCGTAGAGCGCTCGGGGCAGATACGCAGTATTTT

v_call: TRBV7-8
j_call: TRBJ2-3
d_call: TRBD1
clone_size: few
cdr3_length: 16
cdr3_aa: CASSQQWTGRTDTQYF
cdr3_nt: TGTGCCAGCAGCCAACAATGGACAGGGCGTACAGATACGCAGTATTTT

v_call: TRBV6-5
j_call: TRBJ2-5
d_call: NA
clone_size: NA
cdr3_length: 13
cdr3_aa: CASSYEGAETQYF
cdr3_nt: TGTGCCAGCAGTTACGAAGGGGCAGAGACCCAGTACTTC

v_call: TRBV2
j_call: TRBJ2-1
d_call: TRBD1
clone_size: NA
cdr3_length: 14
cdr3_aa: CASRSGQPYNEQFF
cdr3_nt: TGTGCCAGCAGGTCGGGACAGCCGTACAATGAGCAGTTCTTC

v_call: TRBV29-1
j_call: TRBJ2-3
d_call: TRBD2
clone_size: NA
cdr3_length: 15
cdr3_aa: CSVEPSGGVGDTQYF
cdr3_nt: TGCAGCGTTGAACCCAGCGGGGGCGTCGGAGATACGCAGTATTTT

v_call: TRBV10-2
j_call: TRBJ2-3
d_call: NA
clone_size: NA
cdr3_length: 15
cdr3_aa: CASSEFRGAGDTQYF
cdr3_nt: TGCGCCAGCAGTGAGTTCAGGGGGGCCGGAGATACGCAGTATTTT

v_call: TRBV5-6
j_call: TRBJ2-1
d_call: TRBD1
clone_size: once
cdr3_length: 16
cdr3_aa: CASSPMDRGPYNEQFF
cdr3_nt: TGTGCCAGCAGCCCGATGGACAGGGGACCCTACAATGAGCAGTTCTTC